This is a list of T cell receptor beta chains from one sample in a study of blood T cell repertoires in COVID-19. Here immunoSEQ multiplex PCR was the method, and the copy in TCRdb shows in-frame clones only, minus some. This table has under 250,000 clones, 80% appearing once. The sequenced sample consisted of peripheral blood. The receptors originated from a human donor in a cohort sampled during active COVID-19. Both conserved end residues are part of each CDR3. The order of the fields is CDR3 DNA, CDR3 protein, J gene, D gene, CDR3 length, V gene, clone size. A D gene is named only where the DNA matches it firmly. Clone size is stated in some rows and not others, as once, few, many or a class when expanded.

CDR3 DNA: TGTGCCAGCTCGCCCTCCAGCGGGAACACTGAAGCTTTCTTT
CDR3 protein: CASSPSSGNTEAFF
J gene: TRBJ1-1
D gene: -
CDR3 length: 14
V gene: TRBV18
clone size: -

CDR3 DNA: TGTGCCAGCAGCCGAATACAGGGGGATAAAAACATTCAGTACTTC
CDR3 protein: CASSRIQGDKNIQYF
J gene: TRBJ2-4
D gene: TRBD1
CDR3 length: 15
V gene: TRBV28
clone size: -

CDR3 DNA: TGTGCCAGCAGCTTTGGTCCAGGGGGCATGGAGGCTTTCTTT
CDR3 protein: CASSFGPGGMEAFF
J gene: TRBJ1-1
D gene: TRBD1
CDR3 length: 14
V gene: TRBV7-9
clone size: -

CDR3 DNA: TGTGCCAGCAGCTTAGCCAGCGGGAGGGCCAGCAGCAGCAATGAGCAGTTCTTC
CDR3 protein: CASSLASGRASSSNEQFF
J gene: TRBJ2-1
D gene: TRBD2
CDR3 length: 18
V gene: TRBV7-6
clone size: -

CDR3 DNA: TGTGCCAGCAGCTTCGGGGGTCGGGGTCAGCCCCAGCATTTT
CDR3 protein: CASSFGGRGQPQHF
J gene: TRBJ1-5
D gene: -
CDR3 length: 14
V gene: TRBV7-9
clone size: -

CDR3 DNA: TGTGCCAGCAGCACCCGGACAGGGTCGGGCACAGATACGCAGTATTTT
CDR3 protein: CASSTRTGSGTDTQYF
J gene: TRBJ2-3
D gene: TRBD1
CDR3 length: 16
V gene: TRBV7-2
clone size: -

CDR3 DNA: TGTGCCAGCATGACAGGACATGAAAAACTGTTTTTT
CDR3 protein: CASMTGHEKLFF
J gene: TRBJ1-4
D gene: -
CDR3 length: 12
V gene: TRBV27
clone size: -

CDR3 DNA: TGTGCCAGCAGTTTAGTTCTCTATGGCTACACCTTC
CDR3 protein: CASSLVLYGYTF
J gene: TRBJ1-2
D gene: -
CDR3 length: 12
V gene: TRBV28
clone size: few

CDR3 DNA: TGTGCCAGCAGTACCGAGGGGGGGCCTTCACCCCTCCACTTT
CDR3 protein: CASSTEGGPSPLHF
J gene: TRBJ1-6
D gene: -
CDR3 length: 14
V gene: TRBV6-6
clone size: -

CDR3 DNA: TGCGCCAGCAGCTTGGCCAGCGGGGTGGAGGGGTCACCCCTCCACTTT
CDR3 protein: CASSLASGVEGSPLHF
J gene: TRBJ1-6
D gene: -
CDR3 length: 16
V gene: TRBV5-1
clone size: -

CDR3 DNA: TGCGCCAGCAGCCAAGTCGACAGGGAAAATGGCTACACCTTC
CDR3 protein: CASSQVDRENGYTF
J gene: TRBJ1-2
D gene: TRBD1
CDR3 length: 14
V gene: TRBV4-1
clone size: -

CDR3 DNA: TGCGCCAGCAGCCAAGGCACTACAGGGGGCAAGGAAAAACTGTTTTTT
CDR3 protein: CASSQGTTGGKEKLFF
J gene: TRBJ1-4
D gene: TRBD1
CDR3 length: 16
V gene: TRBV4-3
clone size: many

CDR3 DNA: TGTGCCAGCAGCTTGGCACAGGGTGCGGTTGGAAACACCATATATTTT
CDR3 protein: CASSLAQGAVGNTIYF
J gene: TRBJ1-3
D gene: -
CDR3 length: 16
V gene: TRBV5-8
clone size: -

CDR3 DNA: TGTGCCAGCAGGCCGGCGGCTAGCAATGAGCAGTTCTTC
CDR3 protein: CASRPAASNEQFF
J gene: TRBJ2-1
D gene: -
CDR3 length: 13
V gene: TRBV9
clone size: -

CDR3 DNA: TGTGCCAGCAGCTCCAAAGGGACTAGCGGGAGCACCTACGAGCAGTACTTC
CDR3 protein: CASSSKGTSGSTYEQYF
J gene: TRBJ2-7
D gene: TRBD2
CDR3 length: 17
V gene: TRBV5-5
clone size: once

CDR3 DNA: TGTGCCAGCAGGAATCAGGGGGCTGGTGGCTACACCTTC
CDR3 protein: CASRNQGAGGYTF
J gene: TRBJ1-2
D gene: TRBD1
CDR3 length: 13
V gene: TRBV6-5
clone size: once

CDR3 DNA: TGTGCCAGCAGCCCGGGGCGGGACAGGGGAGAGGCTGAAGCTTTCTTT
CDR3 protein: CASSPGRDRGEAEAFF
J gene: TRBJ1-1
D gene: TRBD1
CDR3 length: 16
V gene: TRBV5-8
clone size: -

CDR3 DNA: TGTGCCAGCAGCCGCCCAGGGAACACTGAAGCTTTCTTT
CDR3 protein: CASSRPGNTEAFF
J gene: TRBJ1-1
D gene: -
CDR3 length: 13
V gene: TRBV5-5
clone size: -

CDR3 DNA: TGTGCCAGCAGCCTCGGTGAAAAACTGTTTTTT
CDR3 protein: CASSLGEKLFF
J gene: TRBJ1-4
D gene: -
CDR3 length: 11
V gene: TRBV27
clone size: few

CDR3 DNA: TGCGCCAGCAGCTCCGCCGCCGGGAGGGTGGGTGGAAAACTGTTTTTT
CDR3 protein: CASSSAAGRVGGKLFF
J gene: TRBJ1-4
D gene: -
CDR3 length: 16
V gene: TRBV5-1
clone size: -

CDR3 DNA: TGTGCCAGCAGCGTAGCTACTAGCGGTGAAGCCAAAAACATTCAGTACTTC
CDR3 protein: CASSVATSGEAKNIQYF
J gene: TRBJ2-4
D gene: TRBD2
CDR3 length: 17
V gene: TRBV9
clone size: -

CDR3 DNA: TGCGCCAGCAGCTTTAGCGCTGGGGATTTCACTGAAGCTTTCTTT
CDR3 protein: CASSFSAGDFTEAFF
J gene: TRBJ1-1
D gene: -
CDR3 length: 15
V gene: TRBV5-1
clone size: -

CDR3 DNA: TGCGCCAGCAGCACTTACAGGGAACCCTTCGCTGAAGCTTTCTTT
CDR3 protein: CASSTYREPFAEAFF
J gene: TRBJ1-1
D gene: -
CDR3 length: 15
V gene: TRBV5-1
clone size: -

CDR3 DNA: TGTGCCAGCAGTCAGGGGACTATTAGCACAGATACGCAGTATTTT
CDR3 protein: CASSQGTISTDTQYF
J gene: TRBJ2-3
D gene: -
CDR3 length: 15
V gene: TRBV6-6
clone size: -

CDR3 DNA: TGTGCCAGCAGCCCAGGGTACTCCTACGAGCAGTACTTC
CDR3 protein: CASSPGYSYEQYF
J gene: TRBJ2-7
D gene: -
CDR3 length: 13
V gene: TRBV7-6
clone size: -

CDR3 DNA: TGTGCCAGCAGCTACCAGGGGAGAAGCACAGATACGCAGTATTTT
CDR3 protein: CASSYQGRSTDTQYF
J gene: TRBJ2-3
D gene: -
CDR3 length: 15
V gene: TRBV13
clone size: -

CDR3 DNA: TGTGCCAGCAGCTTAGCGGCAGACTCCTACGAGCAGTACTTC
CDR3 protein: CASSLAADSYEQYF
J gene: TRBJ2-7
D gene: -
CDR3 length: 14
V gene: TRBV7-2
clone size: -

CDR3 DNA: TGCGCCAGCAGGAGCGACGGGAAGGGGGTTAGCACAGATACGCAGTATTTT
CDR3 protein: CASRSDGKGVSTDTQYF
J gene: TRBJ2-3
D gene: -
CDR3 length: 17
V gene: TRBV5-1
clone size: -

CDR3 DNA: TGCGCCAGCAGCTCCTCGACAGGGGGGCTGTTTTTT
CDR3 protein: CASSSSTGGLFF
J gene: TRBJ1-4
D gene: TRBD1
CDR3 length: 12
V gene: TRBV5-1
clone size: -

CDR3 DNA: TGTGCCAGCAGCTTGGTGGCAGGGTGGGAGACCCAGTACTTC
CDR3 protein: CASSLVAGWETQYF
J gene: TRBJ2-5
D gene: -
CDR3 length: 14
V gene: TRBV5-6
clone size: -

CDR3 DNA: TGTGCCAGCAGTTTATCAGGGGGCGGACAGCCCCAGCATTTT
CDR3 protein: CASSLSGGGQPQHF
J gene: TRBJ1-5
D gene: TRBD1
CDR3 length: 14
V gene: TRBV28
clone size: -

CDR3 DNA: TGTGCCAGCAGTTCATCCGGGACAGGGTATAGCGATACGCAGTATTTT
CDR3 protein: CASSSSGTGYSDTQYF
J gene: TRBJ2-3
D gene: TRBD1
CDR3 length: 16
V gene: TRBV28
clone size: -

CDR3 DNA: TGTGCCAGCAGCTTCACAGGGGATCAGCCCCAGCATTTT
CDR3 protein: CASSFTGDQPQHF
J gene: TRBJ1-5
D gene: TRBD1
CDR3 length: 13
V gene: TRBV7-2
clone size: -

CDR3 DNA: TGTGCCAGCAGCCCTCGAGGCGGGTTGGGTCAGCCCCAGCATTTT
CDR3 protein: CASSPRGGLGQPQHF
J gene: TRBJ1-5
D gene: -
CDR3 length: 15
V gene: TRBV7-8
clone size: -

CDR3 DNA: TGCAGTGCCCCGTACCAAGAGACCCAGTACTTC
CDR3 protein: CSAPYQETQYF
J gene: TRBJ2-5
D gene: -
CDR3 length: 11
V gene: TRBV20-1
clone size: few

CDR3 DNA: TGTGCCAGCAGTTACAGCGGGAGAGTTGACGGGGAGCTGTTTTTT
CDR3 protein: CASSYSGRVDGELFF
J gene: TRBJ2-2
D gene: TRBD2
CDR3 length: 15
V gene: TRBV6-5
clone size: -

CDR3 DNA: TGTGCCACCAGCAGAGATCTATGGGAGGACTTCTATGGCTACACCTTC
CDR3 protein: CATSRDLWEDFYGYTF
J gene: TRBJ1-2
D gene: -
CDR3 length: 16
V gene: TRBV15
clone size: -

CDR3 DNA: TGTGCCAGCAGTTACGAAACCCCCAGCTCCTACGAGCAGTACTTC
CDR3 protein: CASSYETPSSYEQYF
J gene: TRBJ2-7
D gene: -
CDR3 length: 15
V gene: TRBV6-6
clone size: -

CDR3 DNA: TGCGCCAGCAGCTCCCCAGGGGCAGGGGAAAAACTGTTTTTT
CDR3 protein: CASSSPGAGEKLFF
J gene: TRBJ1-4
D gene: -
CDR3 length: 14
V gene: TRBV5-1
clone size: few

CDR3 DNA: TGTGCCAGCAGTTTACCCACCCCCCACGCCCGGACAGTTGAAGGCGGCTACACCTTC
CDR3 protein: CASSLPTPHARTVEGGYTF
J gene: TRBJ1-2
D gene: -
CDR3 length: 19
V gene: TRBV28
clone size: few

CDR3 DNA: TGTGCCAGCAGTGAGACGGCGTCCTCAGGCTATGGCTACACCTTC
CDR3 protein: CASSETASSGYGYTF
J gene: TRBJ1-2
D gene: -
CDR3 length: 15
V gene: TRBV6-1
clone size: -

CDR3 DNA: TGTGCCAGCAGTCGGAATACAGGGAGCAATCAGCCCCAGCATTTT
CDR3 protein: CASSRNTGSNQPQHF
J gene: TRBJ1-5
D gene: -
CDR3 length: 15
V gene: TRBV4-2
clone size: -

CDR3 DNA: TGTGCCAGCAGCGGAACAGGGGGATACACAGATACGCAGTATTTT
CDR3 protein: CASSGTGGYTDTQYF
J gene: TRBJ2-3
D gene: TRBD1
CDR3 length: 15
V gene: TRBV5-4
clone size: -

CDR3 DNA: TGTGCCAGTAGTACTGTTACGGGATTCCAAGAGACCCAGTACTTC
CDR3 protein: CASSTVTGFQETQYF
J gene: TRBJ2-5
D gene: -
CDR3 length: 15
V gene: TRBV19
clone size: -

CDR3 DNA: TGTGCCATCAGGAGGGGACAGGGAGTTTACGAGCAGTACTTC
CDR3 protein: CAIRRGQGVYEQYF
J gene: TRBJ2-7
D gene: TRBD1
CDR3 length: 14
V gene: TRBV10-3
clone size: -

CDR3 DNA: TGTGCCAGCAGTTATACAGGGGTAGGATCGGAAGCTTTCTTT
CDR3 protein: CASSYTGVGSEAFF
J gene: TRBJ1-1
D gene: TRBD1
CDR3 length: 14
V gene: TRBV7-3
clone size: -

CDR3 DNA: TGTGCCAGCAGCGCTTTGGGACTGGGCACAGATACGCAGTATTTT
CDR3 protein: CASSALGLGTDTQYF
J gene: TRBJ2-3
D gene: -
CDR3 length: 15
V gene: TRBV2
clone size: once

CDR3 DNA: TGTGCCACCAGTGCGGGGACAGGCGACCCCTACGAGCAGTACTTC
CDR3 protein: CATSAGTGDPYEQYF
J gene: TRBJ2-7
D gene: TRBD1
CDR3 length: 15
V gene: TRBV24-1
clone size: -

CDR3 DNA: TGTGCCAGCAGCTTAGTGGTGGGCGGGAGAGGTGTGGATACGCAGTATTTT
CDR3 protein: CASSLVVGGRGVDTQYF
J gene: TRBJ2-3
D gene: TRBD2
CDR3 length: 17
V gene: TRBV7-8
clone size: -

CDR3 DNA: TGTGCCAGCAGCCTCGGGTCGAGTCAAGCTTTCTTT
CDR3 protein: CASSLGSSQAFF
J gene: TRBJ1-1
D gene: -
CDR3 length: 12
V gene: TRBV11-3
clone size: few

CDR3 DNA: TGTGCCAGCAGCCAGGACAGGGCCGGGGGCCACTATAATGAGCAGTTCTTC
CDR3 protein: CASSQDRAGGHYNEQFF
J gene: TRBJ2-1
D gene: TRBD1
CDR3 length: 17
V gene: TRBV7-6
clone size: many

CDR3 DNA: TGTGCCAGCAGCCAAGATCCCGGGACAGGGAACTTTTTT
CDR3 protein: CASSQDPGTGNFF
J gene: TRBJ1-4
D gene: TRBD1
CDR3 length: 13
V gene: TRBV3-1/TRBV3-2
clone size: few

CDR3 DNA: TGTGCCAGCAGCCTCGCGTGGGGCCAATCGGGCAATGAGCAGTTCTTC
CDR3 protein: CASSLAWGQSGNEQFF
J gene: TRBJ2-1
D gene: -
CDR3 length: 16
V gene: TRBV28
clone size: -

CDR3 DNA: TGTGCCAGCAGTGCTTCGACAGAGAACTATGGCTACACCTTC
CDR3 protein: CASSASTENYGYTF
J gene: TRBJ1-2
D gene: -
CDR3 length: 14
V gene: TRBV6-4
clone size: once

CDR3 DNA: TGTTCCTCGGGGGTAGATACGCAGTATTTT
CDR3 protein: CSSGVDTQYF
J gene: TRBJ2-3
D gene: -
CDR3 length: 10
V gene: TRBV10-3
clone size: once

CDR3 DNA: TGTGCCAGTAGTTGGGTGGACAGGGGGAATCAGCCCCAGCATTTT
CDR3 protein: CASSWVDRGNQPQHF
J gene: TRBJ1-5
D gene: TRBD1
CDR3 length: 15
V gene: TRBV19
clone size: -

CDR3 DNA: TGTGCCAGCAGCCAAGTGCAGGGGGCTAGCACTGAAGCTTTCTTT
CDR3 protein: CASSQVQGASTEAFF
J gene: TRBJ1-1
D gene: TRBD1
CDR3 length: 15
V gene: TRBV4-2
clone size: -

CDR3 DNA: TGTGCCAGTAGTCCCTTGGGACTAGCGGGGACCTTCCACAATGAGCAGTTCTTC
CDR3 protein: CASSPLGLAGTFHNEQFF
J gene: TRBJ2-1
D gene: TRBD2
CDR3 length: 18
V gene: TRBV19
clone size: once

CDR3 DNA: TGCAGCGTTGTGGAGAGGGGCGGGGACACTGAAGCTTTCTTT
CDR3 protein: CSVVERGGDTEAFF
J gene: TRBJ1-1
D gene: -
CDR3 length: 14
V gene: TRBV29-1
clone size: -

CDR3 DNA: TGTGCCAGCAGCCTCAGGCACAATGAGCAGTTCTTC
CDR3 protein: CASSLRHNEQFF
J gene: TRBJ2-1
D gene: -
CDR3 length: 12
V gene: TRBV6-2/TRBV6-3
clone size: -